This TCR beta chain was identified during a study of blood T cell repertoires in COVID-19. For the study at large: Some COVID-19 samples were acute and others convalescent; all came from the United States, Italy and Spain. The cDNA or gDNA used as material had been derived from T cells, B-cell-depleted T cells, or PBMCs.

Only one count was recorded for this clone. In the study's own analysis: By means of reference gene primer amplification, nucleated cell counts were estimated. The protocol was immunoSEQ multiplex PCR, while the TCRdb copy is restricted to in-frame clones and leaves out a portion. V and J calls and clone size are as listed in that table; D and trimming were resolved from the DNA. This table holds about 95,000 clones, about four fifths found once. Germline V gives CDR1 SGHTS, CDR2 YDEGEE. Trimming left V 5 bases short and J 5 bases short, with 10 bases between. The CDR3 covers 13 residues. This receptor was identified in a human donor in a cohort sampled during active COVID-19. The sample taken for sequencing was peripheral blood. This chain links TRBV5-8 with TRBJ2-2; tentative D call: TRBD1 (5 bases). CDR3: CASSPRQTGELFF. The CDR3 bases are TGTGCCAGCAGTCCTAGACAGACCGGGGAGCTGTTTTTT. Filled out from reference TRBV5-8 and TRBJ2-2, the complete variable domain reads EAGVTQSPTHLIKTRGQQATLRCSPISGHTSVYWYQQALGLGLQFLLWYDEGEERNRGNFPPRFSGRQFPNYSSELNVNALELEDSALYLCASSPRQTGELFFGEGSRLTVL.